These 4 T cell receptor beta chains share one sample of origin, sequenced in a study of Graves' ophthalmopathy and Graves' hyperthyroidism. Amplified material comprised TCR beta CDR3 regions derived from RNA transcripts. Investigators did first-round RT-PCR with HTBI primers, then second-round multiplex PCR. Via MiXCR, TCRdb re-called the multiplex PCR reads, giving one row per CDR3 protein. The data hold about 590,000 distinct CDR3 sequences, with approximately 37% observed a single time. Input material: peripheral blood or thyroid tissue (not recorded which). The receptors were sampled from an adult man with Graves' hyperthyroidism.

This clonotype was observed many times. V usage is TRBV20-1 and J usage is TRBJ2-7, with D hard to call. Germline assignment: CDR1 DFQATT and CDR2 SNEGSKA (reference sequence). This CDR3 is built from 13 residues. Trimming removed 3 bases from V and 0 bases from J, with 9 bases in between. Written as DNA, the CDR3 is TGCAGTGCTAGGGTGCCTAGCTCCTACGAGCAGTACTTC. Amino acids: CSARVPSSYEQYF.

This clonotype has a count of ten or more. J is TRBJ2-7 and V is TRBV7-6; TRBD2 aligns across 11 bases. This CDR3 is built from 16 residues. Trimming at V came to 3 bases and at J to 0 bases, leaving 4 bases not matched to a gene. Germline CDR1 SGHVS, CDR2 FNYEAQ. The CDR3 nucleotides read TGTGCCAGCAGCTTGGTAGCGGGAGGGAGCTCCTACGAGCAGTACTTC. Translated, it gives CASSLVAGGSSYEQYF.

The chain couples TRBV5-1 to TRBJ2-7; 7 bases align to TRBD2. The J call could be wrong; TRBJ2-1 is a better fit for the DNA end. Germline-derived CDR1 and CDR2 are SGHRS and YFSETQ. The CDR3 has 15 amino acids. The CDR3 region is CASSSGLQSYNEQFF. The CDR3 DNA sequence: TGCGCCAGCAGCTCGGGACTACAGTCCTACAATGAGCAGTTCTTC.

This clonotype was observed a few times. The chain joins TRBV20-1 to TRBJ1-6, with D uncertain. Deletions cut 3 bases from V and 8 bases from J, with 8 bases between. Germline CDR1 and CDR2: DFQATT and SNEGSKA (reference sequence). CDR3 length equals 12 residues. Here the CDR3 DNA reads TGCAGTGCTAGGTCGGGTGATTCACCCCTCCACTTT. Residues: CSARSGDSPLHF.